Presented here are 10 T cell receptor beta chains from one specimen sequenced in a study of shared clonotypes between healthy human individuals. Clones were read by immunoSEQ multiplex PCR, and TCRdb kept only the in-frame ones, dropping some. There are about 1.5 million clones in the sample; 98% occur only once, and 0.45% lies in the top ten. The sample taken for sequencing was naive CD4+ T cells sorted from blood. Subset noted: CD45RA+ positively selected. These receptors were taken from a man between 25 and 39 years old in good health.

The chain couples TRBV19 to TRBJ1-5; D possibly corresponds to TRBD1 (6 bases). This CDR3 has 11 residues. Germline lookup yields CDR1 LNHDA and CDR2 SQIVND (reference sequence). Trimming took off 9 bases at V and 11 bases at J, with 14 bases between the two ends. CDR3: CASAERGSQHF. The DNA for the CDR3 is TGTGCCAGCGCTGAAAGGGGGTCCCAGCATTTT.

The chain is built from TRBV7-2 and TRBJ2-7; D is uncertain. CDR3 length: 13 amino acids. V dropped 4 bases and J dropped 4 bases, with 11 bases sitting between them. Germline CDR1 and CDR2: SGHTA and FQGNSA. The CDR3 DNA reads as TGTGCCAGCAGCTACAGCCTAGATTACGAGCAGTACTTC. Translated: CASSYSLDYEQYF.

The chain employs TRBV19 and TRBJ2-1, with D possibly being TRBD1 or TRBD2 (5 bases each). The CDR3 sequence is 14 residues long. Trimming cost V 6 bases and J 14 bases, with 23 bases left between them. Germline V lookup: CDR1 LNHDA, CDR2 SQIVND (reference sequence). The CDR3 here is CASSPSLLQGRKFF. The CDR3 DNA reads TGTGCCAGTAGCCCCTCGCTACTCCAGGGACGGAAGTTCTTC.

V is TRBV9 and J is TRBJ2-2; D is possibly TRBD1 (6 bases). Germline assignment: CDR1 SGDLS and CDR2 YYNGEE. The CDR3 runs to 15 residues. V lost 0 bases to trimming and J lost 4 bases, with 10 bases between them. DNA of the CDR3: TGTGCCAGCAGCGTAGTGGCCAGGGGCACCGGGGAGCTGTTTTTT. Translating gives CASSVVARGTGELFF.

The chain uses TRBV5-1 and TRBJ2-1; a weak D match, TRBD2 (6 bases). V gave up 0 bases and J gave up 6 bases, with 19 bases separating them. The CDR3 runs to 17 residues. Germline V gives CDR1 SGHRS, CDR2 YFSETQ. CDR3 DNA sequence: TGCGCCAGCAGCTTGGCCTCGGGACTCCTTCCTGGCAATGAGCAGTTCTTC. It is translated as CASSLASGLLPGNEQFF.

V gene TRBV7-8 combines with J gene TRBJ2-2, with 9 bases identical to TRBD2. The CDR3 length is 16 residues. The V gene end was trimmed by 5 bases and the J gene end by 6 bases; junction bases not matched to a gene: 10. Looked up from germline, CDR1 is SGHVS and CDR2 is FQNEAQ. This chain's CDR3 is CASSPIAGVRAGELFF. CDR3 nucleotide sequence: TGTGCCAGCAGCCCGATAGCGGGAGTGAGGGCCGGGGAGCTGTTTTTT.

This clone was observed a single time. The CDR3 DNA is TGTGCCAGTACCACCGGGACCCCCTCCTACAATGAGCAGTTCTTC. It is translated as CASTTGTPSYNEQFF. The rearrangement links TRBV27 to TRBJ2-1; the D call may be TRBD1 or TRBD2 (5 bases each). The germline V gene encodes CDR1 MNHEY and CDR2 SMNVEV (reference sequence). The CDR3 consists of 15 residues. V shed 9 bases and J shed 0 bases, with 15 bases lying between them.

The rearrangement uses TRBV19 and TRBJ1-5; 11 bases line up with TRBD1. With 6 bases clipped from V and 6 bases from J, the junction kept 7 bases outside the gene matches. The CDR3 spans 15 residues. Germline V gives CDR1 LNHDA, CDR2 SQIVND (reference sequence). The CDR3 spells CASRLDRGLGQPQHF. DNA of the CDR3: TGTGCCAGTAGGTTGGACAGGGGGCTCGGTCAGCCCCAGCATTTT.

For the CDR3, the DNA is TGTGCCAGCAGTGAACGAGGAGAGAACAATCAGCCCCAGCATTTT. It yields the protein CASSERGENNQPQHF. The J gene is TRBJ1-5, the V gene TRBV6-1, with no clear D. CDR1 MNHNS and CDR2 SASEGT come from the germline V gene. This CDR3 is built from 15 residues. Trimming stripped 2 bases from V and 3 bases from J, with 11 bases between.

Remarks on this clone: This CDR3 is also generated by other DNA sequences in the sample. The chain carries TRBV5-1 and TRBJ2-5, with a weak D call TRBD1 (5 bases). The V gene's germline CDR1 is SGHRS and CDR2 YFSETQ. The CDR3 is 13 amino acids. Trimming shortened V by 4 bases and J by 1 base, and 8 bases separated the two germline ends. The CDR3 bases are TGCGCCAGCAGCCTTGACAGCCAAGAGACCCAGTACTTC. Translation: CASSLDSQETQYF.